Listed here is a single T cell receptor (beta chain). The antigen is undetermined. Sample time point: sample taken at primary tumor resection. TCRdb re-analysed the 5' RACE reads in MiXCR, keeping a single row per CDR3 protein. There are around 100,000 distinct CDR3 sequences in the sample; 4.4% occur only once, and 20% to 25% lies in the top ten. This sample is drawn from a study of spatial heterogeneity in lung cancer. General study findings and limits: How many expanded intratumoral alpha and beta TCRs were present tracked the tumor mutation count, which was a count of nonsynonymous mutations.

The sequencing used lung tumor tissue, collected at surgery. This TCR was sampled from a male donor with early-stage non-small cell lung cancer.

This CDR3 reads CASSYTRTSSEQYF. Written as DNA, the CDR3 is TGTGCCAGCAGCTACACACGGACTAGTAGCGAGCAGTACTTC. J is TRBJ2-7 and V is TRBV11-3; TRBD2 agrees at 7 bases. The CDR3 spans 14 residues. Germline assignment: CDR1 SGHNT and CDR2 YENEEA. V was clipped by 4 bases and J by 6 bases; unmatched bases: 9.